Listed below are T cell receptor beta chains from one sample, sequenced in a study of T-cell memory formation after mild COVID-19. Using its own MiXCR run on the 5' RACE reads, TCRdb lists one record per CDR3 protein. The sample consists of roughly 340,000 distinct CDR3 sequences, roughly 19% of them appearing once. The sequenced sample consisted of PBMCs or a T cell subset sorted from them (not recorded which). The receptor set was obtained from a young man who had mild COVID-19 (a few samples of this study predate the infection). Cell type and time point are not known. Both conserved end residues are part of each CDR3.

V gene | CDR3 protein
TRBV11-2 | CASSSYTQGNSNEKLFF
TRBV11-2 | CASSLASGGQSLTKNIQYF
TRBV24-1 | CATAGNTDTQYF
TRBV11-3 | CASSAQPAYEQYF
TRBV7-2 | CASSFSGGTDTQYF
TRBV10-3 | CAISLSGGAADTQYF
TRBV20-1 | CSAEGYGENIQYF
TRBV6-5 | CASSYRVEIYTEAFF
TRBV7-7 | CASSPFPSGANVLTF
TRBV10-3 | CAISLDKSKETQYF
TRBV20-1 | CSARTYVVSSGPQHF
TRBV18 | CASSPPHMRGTQYF
TRBV7-2 | CASSITGDNEQFF
TRBV7-9 | CASSLPPLDQYF
TRBV24-1 | CATSGETGGYNEQFF
TRBV10-1 | CASRGSWGAGELFF
TRBV7-9 | CASSLGQDNEQFF
TRBV6-2/TRBV6-3 | CASSSYTNTQYF
TRBV20-1 | CSAIQTSGDWETQYF
TRBV20-1 | CSARATAKYGYTF
TRBV11-2 | CASSLFQGQVQETQYF
TRBV3-1 | CASSPLGGGSEAFF
TRBV6-5 | CASRAGASGDTYEQYF
TRBV7-3 | CASSPTMGGYRELFF
TRBV12-3/TRBV12-4 | CASSSRSLSNQPQHF
TRBV27 | CASSFDGSTDTQYF
TRBV12-3/TRBV12-4 | CASSLLAHQETQYF
TRBV6-5 | CASSPGVLIPAFF
TRBV5-1 | CASSSWTLVDTQYF
TRBV25-1 | CASMNRVDGYTF
TRBV11-2 | CASSPGRAALNYGYTF
TRBV12-3/TRBV12-4 | CASILGERSLNQPQHF
TRBV2 | CASSESGTGAGEQFF
TRBV5-1 | CASSDVGAQRGYTF
TRBV5-1 | CASSLVVTGRETQYF
TRBV12-3/TRBV12-4 | CASRGNQTNTEAFF
TRBV11-2 | CASSSLAETQYF
TRBV5-1 | CASSWGDRYQETQYF
TRBV10-3 | CAISAAPSTDTQYF